A single TCR beta chain is shown here with its context. Its target is unknown. This CDR3 region has 13 residues. The V and J ends lost 3 bases and 8 bases, in that order; junction bases with no gene match: 6. The germline V gene encodes CDR1 MNHNS and CDR2 SASEGT. Profiled with immunoSEQ multiplex PCR; TCRdb holds only in-frame clones, not every one. The sample lists roughly 70,000 clones, about 90% seen once, with about 18% in the top ten. The data derive from a study of T cell responses to AZD1222 COVID-19 vaccine. Findings of the study overall: With dominance at 160-218 and 743-854, vaccine-associated CD4 TCRs spanned spike. Spike-specific TCR depth and breadth grew after two AZD1222 doses. There were mostly white British donors and more females than males, and clonal diversity was possibly underestimated. Reportedly, nearly half the spike-specific TCRs target unmutated variant regions.

The material sequenced was peripheral blood, taken on day 0 of AZD1222 vaccination. The receptor's source is an adult in good health. This sequence joins TRBV6-1 and TRBJ1-1, with 7 bases aligning to TRBD1. CDR3 in amino acids: CASSELGTEEAFF. CDR3 coding DNA: TGTGCCAGCAGTGAGCTAGGGACAGAAGAAGCTTTCTTT.